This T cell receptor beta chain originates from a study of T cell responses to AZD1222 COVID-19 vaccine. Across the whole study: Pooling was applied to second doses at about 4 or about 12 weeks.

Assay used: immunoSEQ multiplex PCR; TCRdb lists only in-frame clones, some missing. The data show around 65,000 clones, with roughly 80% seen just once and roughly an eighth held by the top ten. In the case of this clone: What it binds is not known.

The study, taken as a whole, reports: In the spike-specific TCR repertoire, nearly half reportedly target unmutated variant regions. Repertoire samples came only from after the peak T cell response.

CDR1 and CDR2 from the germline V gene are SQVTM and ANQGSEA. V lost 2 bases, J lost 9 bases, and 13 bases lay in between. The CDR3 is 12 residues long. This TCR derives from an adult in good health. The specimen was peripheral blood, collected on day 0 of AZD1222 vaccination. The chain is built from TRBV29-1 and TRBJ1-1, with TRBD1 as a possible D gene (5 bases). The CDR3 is CSVERLKGKAFF. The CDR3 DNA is TGCAGCGTTGAAAGGCTGAAGGGGAAAGCTTTCTTT.